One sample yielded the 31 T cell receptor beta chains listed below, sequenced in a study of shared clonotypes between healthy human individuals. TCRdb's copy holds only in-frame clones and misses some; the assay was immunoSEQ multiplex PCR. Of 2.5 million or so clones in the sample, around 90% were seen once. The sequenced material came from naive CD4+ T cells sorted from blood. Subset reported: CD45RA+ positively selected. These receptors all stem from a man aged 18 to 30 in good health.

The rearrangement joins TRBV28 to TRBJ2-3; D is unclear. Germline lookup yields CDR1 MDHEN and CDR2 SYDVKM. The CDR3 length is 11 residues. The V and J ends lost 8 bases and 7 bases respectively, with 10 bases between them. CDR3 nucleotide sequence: TGTGCCAGCTCAGGTGGGAATACGCAGTATTTT. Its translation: CASSGGNTQYF.

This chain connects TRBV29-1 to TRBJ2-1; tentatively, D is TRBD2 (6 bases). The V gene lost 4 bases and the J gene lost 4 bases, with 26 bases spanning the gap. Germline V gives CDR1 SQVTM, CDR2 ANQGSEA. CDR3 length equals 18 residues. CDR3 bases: TGCAGCGTTGGTTTAAGAGGGAGAGGGAGGATTGAGTACAATGAGCAGTTCTTC. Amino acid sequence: CSVGLRGRGRIEYNEQFF.

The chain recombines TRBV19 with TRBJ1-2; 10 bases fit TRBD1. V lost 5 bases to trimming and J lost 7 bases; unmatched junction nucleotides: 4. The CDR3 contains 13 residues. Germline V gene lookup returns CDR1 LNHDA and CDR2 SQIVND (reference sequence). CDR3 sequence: CASSPDRGVGYTF. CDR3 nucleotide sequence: TGTGCCAGTAGTCCGGACAGGGGGGTTGGCTACACCTTC.

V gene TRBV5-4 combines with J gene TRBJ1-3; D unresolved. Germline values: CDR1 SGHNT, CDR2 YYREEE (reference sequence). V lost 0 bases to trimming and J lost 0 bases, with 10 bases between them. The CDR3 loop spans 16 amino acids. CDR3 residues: CASSLVTASSGNTIYF. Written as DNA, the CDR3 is TGTGCCAGCAGCTTGGTTACGGCCTCCTCTGGAAACACCATATATTTT.

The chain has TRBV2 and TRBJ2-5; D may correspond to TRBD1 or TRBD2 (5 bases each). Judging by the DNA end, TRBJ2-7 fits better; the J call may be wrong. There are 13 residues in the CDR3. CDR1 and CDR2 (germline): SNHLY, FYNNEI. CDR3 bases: TGTGCCAGCAGTAAGGGACCGATGTACGAGCAGTACTTC. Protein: CASSKGPMYEQYF.

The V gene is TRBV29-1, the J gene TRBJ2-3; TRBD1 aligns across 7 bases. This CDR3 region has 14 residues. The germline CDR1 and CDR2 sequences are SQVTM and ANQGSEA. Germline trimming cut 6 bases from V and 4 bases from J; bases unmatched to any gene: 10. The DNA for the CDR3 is TGCAGCGTGACCCCAAACAGGGGCTCAGATACGCAGTATTTT. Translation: CSVTPNRGSDTQYF.

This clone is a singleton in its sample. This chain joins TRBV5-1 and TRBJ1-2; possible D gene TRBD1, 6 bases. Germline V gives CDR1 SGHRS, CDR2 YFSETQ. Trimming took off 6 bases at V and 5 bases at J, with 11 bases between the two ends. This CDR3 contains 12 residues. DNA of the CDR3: TGCGCCAGCACCTCGGACAGATATGGCTACACCTTC. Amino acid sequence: CASTSDRYGYTF.

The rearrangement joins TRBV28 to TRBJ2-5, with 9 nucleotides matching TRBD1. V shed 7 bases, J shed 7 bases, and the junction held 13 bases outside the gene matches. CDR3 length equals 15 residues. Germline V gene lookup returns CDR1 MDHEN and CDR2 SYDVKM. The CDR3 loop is CASITGGAGEGTQYF. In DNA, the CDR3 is TGTGCCAGCATTACAGGGGGCGCCGGAGAGGGGACCCAGTACTTC. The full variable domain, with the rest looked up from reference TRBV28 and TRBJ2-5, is DVKVTQSSRYLVKRTGEKVFLECVQDMDHENMFWYRQDPGLGLRLIYFSYDVKMKEKGDIPEGYSVSREKKERFSLILESASTNQTSMYLCASITGGAGEGTQYFGPGTRLLVL.

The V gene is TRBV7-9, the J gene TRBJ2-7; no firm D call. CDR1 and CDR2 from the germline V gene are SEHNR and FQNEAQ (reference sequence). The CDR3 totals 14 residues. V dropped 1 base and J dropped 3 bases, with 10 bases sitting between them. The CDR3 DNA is TGTGCCAGCAGCTTAGGGGCGCAAAGCTACGAGCAGTACTTC. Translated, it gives CASSLGAQSYEQYF.

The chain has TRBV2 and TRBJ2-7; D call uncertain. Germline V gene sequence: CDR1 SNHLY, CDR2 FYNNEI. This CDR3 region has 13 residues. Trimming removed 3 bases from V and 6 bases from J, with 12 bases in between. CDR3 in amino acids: CASSEPRQIEQYF. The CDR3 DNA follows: TGTGCCAGCAGTGAGCCCAGGCAGATCGAGCAGTACTTC.

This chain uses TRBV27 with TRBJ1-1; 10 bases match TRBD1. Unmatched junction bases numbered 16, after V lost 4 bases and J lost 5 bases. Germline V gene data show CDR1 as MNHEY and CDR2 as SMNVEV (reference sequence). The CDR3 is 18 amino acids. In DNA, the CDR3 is TGTGCCAGCAGTTCACTACCGGGACAGGGGATAGTGGGAACTGAAGCTTTCTTT. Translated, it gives CASSSLPGQGIVGTEAFF.

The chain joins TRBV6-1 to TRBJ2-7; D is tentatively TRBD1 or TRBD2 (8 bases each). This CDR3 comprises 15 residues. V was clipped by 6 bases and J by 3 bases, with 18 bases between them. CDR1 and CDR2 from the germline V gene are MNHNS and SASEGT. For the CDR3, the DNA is TGTGCCAGCAGCGCGGGGGGACAGGAGATCTACGAGCAGTACTTC. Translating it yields CASSAGGQEIYEQYF.

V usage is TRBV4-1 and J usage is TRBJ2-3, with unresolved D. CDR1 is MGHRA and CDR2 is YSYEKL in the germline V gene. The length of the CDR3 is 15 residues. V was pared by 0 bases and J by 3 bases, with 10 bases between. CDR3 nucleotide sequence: TGCGCCAGCAGCCAAGATGGAGCCGATACAGATACGCAGTATTTT. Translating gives CASSQDGADTDTQYF.

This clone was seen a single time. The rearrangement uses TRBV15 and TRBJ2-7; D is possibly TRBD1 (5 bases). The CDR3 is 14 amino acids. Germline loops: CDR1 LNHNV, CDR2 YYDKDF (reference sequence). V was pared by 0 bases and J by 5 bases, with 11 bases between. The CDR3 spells CATSRDLGANEQYF. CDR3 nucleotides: TGTGCCACCAGCAGAGATCTAGGGGCGAACGAGCAGTACTTC.

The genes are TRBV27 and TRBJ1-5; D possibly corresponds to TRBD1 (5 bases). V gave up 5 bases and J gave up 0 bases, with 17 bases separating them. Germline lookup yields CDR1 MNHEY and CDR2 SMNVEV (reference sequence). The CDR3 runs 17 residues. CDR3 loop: CASSLVGHVYSNQPQHF. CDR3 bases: TGTGCCAGCAGTCTCGTAGGACATGTTTATAGCAATCAGCCCCAGCATTTT.

CDR3 amino acids: CASSVGDAGIGELFF. CDR3 in DNA: TGTGCCAGCAGCGTCGGGGATGCTGGTATCGGGGAGCTGTTTTTT. This chain links TRBV9 with TRBJ2-2; maybe TRBD2 (5 bases). V lost 2 bases, J lost 7 bases, and 15 bases lay in between. The germline CDR1 and CDR2 sequences are SGDLS and YYNGEE. The CDR3 has 15 residues.

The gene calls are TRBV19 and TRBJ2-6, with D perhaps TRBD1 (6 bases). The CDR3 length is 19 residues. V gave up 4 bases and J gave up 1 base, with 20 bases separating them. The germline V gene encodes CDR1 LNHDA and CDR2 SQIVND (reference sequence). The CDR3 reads CASSKLPGQPRSGANVLTF. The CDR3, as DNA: TGTGCCAGTAGTAAATTACCGGGACAACCGAGGTCTGGGGCCAACGTCCTGACTTTC.

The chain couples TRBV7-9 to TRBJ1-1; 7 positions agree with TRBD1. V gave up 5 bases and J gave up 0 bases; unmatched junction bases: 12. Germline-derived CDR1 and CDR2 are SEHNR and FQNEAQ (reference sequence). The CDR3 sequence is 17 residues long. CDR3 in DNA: TGTGCCAGCAGCCCAATGACAGGGCTCCCCTTGAACACTGAAGCTTTCTTT. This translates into CASSPMTGLPLNTEAFF.

CDR3 coding DNA: TGTGCCACCGGCTTGGGGGTGACAGCCTATGGCTACACCTTC. Protein: CATGLGVTAYGYTF. The chain carries TRBV15 and TRBJ1-2, with a weak D call TRBD1 (5 bases). The germline V gene has CDR1 LNHNV and CDR2 YYDKDF (reference sequence). The CDR3 spans 14 residues. V lost 8 bases, J lost 4 bases, and 17 bases lay in between.

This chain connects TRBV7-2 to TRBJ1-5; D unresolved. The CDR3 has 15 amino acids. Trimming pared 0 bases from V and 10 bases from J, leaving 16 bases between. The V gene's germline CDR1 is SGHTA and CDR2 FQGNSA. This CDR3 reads CASSLADPIIEPQHF. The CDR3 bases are TGTGCCAGCAGCTTAGCGGATCCAATTATCGAACCCCAGCATTTT.

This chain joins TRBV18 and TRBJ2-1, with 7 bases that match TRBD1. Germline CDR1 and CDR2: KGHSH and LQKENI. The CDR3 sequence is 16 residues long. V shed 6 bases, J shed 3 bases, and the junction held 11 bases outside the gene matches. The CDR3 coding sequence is TGTGCCAGCTCGCCGACATCGGGACAGCTCTACAATGAGCAGTTCTTC. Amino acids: CASSPTSGQLYNEQFF. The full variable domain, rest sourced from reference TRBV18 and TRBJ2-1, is NAGVMQNPRHLVRRRGQEARLRCSPMKGHSHVYWYRQLPEEGLKFMVYLQKENIIDESGMPKERFSAEFPKEGPSILRIQQVVRGDSAAYFCASSPTSGQLYNEQFFGPGTRLTVL.

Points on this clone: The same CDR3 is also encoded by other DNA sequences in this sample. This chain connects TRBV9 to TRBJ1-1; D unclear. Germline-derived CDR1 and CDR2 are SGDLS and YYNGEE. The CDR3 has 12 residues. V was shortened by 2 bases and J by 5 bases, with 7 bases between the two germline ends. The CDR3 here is CASSVGGTEAFF. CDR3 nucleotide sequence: TGTGCCAGCAGCGTGGGTGGGACTGAAGCTTTCTTT.

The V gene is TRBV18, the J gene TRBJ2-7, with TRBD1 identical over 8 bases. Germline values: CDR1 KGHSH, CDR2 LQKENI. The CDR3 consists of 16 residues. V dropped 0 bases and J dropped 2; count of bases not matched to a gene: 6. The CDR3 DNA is TGTGCCAGCTCACCACCCCTACAGGGGGGAACCTACGAGCAGTACTTC. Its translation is CASSPPLQGGTYEQYF.

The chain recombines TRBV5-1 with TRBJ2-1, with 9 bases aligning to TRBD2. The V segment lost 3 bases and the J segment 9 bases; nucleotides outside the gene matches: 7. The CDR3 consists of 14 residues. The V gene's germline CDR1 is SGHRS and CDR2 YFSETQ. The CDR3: CASSWTTSGSEQFF. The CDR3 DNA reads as TGCGCCAGCAGCTGGACGACTAGCGGAAGTGAGCAGTTCTTC.

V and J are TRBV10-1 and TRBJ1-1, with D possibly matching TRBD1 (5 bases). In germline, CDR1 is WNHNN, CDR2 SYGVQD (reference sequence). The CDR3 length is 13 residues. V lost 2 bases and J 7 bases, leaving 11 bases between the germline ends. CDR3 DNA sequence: TGCGCCAGCAGTGAGGCGGGGGGGGGTGAAGCTTTCTTT. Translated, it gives CASSEAGGGEAFF.

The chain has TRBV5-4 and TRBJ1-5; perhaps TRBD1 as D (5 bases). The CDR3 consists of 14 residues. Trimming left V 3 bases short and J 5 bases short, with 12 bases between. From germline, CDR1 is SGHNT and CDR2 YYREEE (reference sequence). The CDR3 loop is CASSSRDGDQPQHF. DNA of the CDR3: TGTGCCAGCAGCTCCAGGGACGGAGATCAGCCCCAGCATTTT.

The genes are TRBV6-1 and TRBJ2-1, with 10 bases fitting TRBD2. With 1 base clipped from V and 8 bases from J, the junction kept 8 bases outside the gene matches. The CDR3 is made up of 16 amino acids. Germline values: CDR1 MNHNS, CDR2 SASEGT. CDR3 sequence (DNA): TGTGCCAGCAGTGAAGTGGCAGCGGGAGGGTTCGATGAGCAGTTCTTC. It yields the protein CASSEVAAGGFDEQFF.

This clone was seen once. The CDR3 DNA is TGTGCCTGGAGTGTAACAGATAGCAATCAGCCCCAGCATTTT. As protein: CAWSVTDSNQPQHF. The gene calls are TRBV30 and TRBJ1-5; D not resolved. Trimming took off 0 bases at V and 0 bases at J, with 6 bases between the two ends. This CDR3 comprises 14 residues. Germline CDR1 and CDR2: GTSNPN and SVGIG (reference sequence).

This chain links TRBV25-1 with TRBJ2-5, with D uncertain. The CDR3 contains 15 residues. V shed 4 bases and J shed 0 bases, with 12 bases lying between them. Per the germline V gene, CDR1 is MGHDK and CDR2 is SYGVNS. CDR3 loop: CASSVTQWYQETQYF. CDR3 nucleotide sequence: TGTGCCAGCAGTGTAACTCAATGGTACCAAGAGACCCAGTACTTC.

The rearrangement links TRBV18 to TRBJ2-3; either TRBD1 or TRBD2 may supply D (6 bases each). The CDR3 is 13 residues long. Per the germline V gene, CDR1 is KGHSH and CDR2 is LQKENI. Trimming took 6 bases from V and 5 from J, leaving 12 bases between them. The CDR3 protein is CASSWGAGDTQYF. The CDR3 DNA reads TGTGCCAGCTCCTGGGGGGCCGGAGATACGCAGTATTTT. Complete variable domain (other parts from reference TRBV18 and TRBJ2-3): NAGVMQNPRHLVRRRGQEARLRCSPMKGHSHVYWYRQLPEEGLKFMVYLQKENIIDESGMPKERFSAEFPKEGPSILRIQQVVRGDSAAYFCASSWGAGDTQYFGPGTRLTVL.

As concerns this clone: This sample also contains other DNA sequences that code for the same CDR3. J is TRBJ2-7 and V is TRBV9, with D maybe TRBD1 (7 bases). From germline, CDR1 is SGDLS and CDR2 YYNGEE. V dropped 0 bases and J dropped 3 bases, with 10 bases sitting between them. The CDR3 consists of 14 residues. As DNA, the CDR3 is TGTGCCAGCAGCGTAGGGGGGGACAGCTACGAGCAGTACTTC. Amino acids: CASSVGGDSYEQYF.